This TCR beta chain was identified in a study of shared clonotypes between healthy human individuals. In the study overall: Researchers assigned three CD4 naive, three CD4 memory, two CD8 naive and one CD8 memory plate to each donor.

Sorted-subset replicate PCR reactions were performed with about 200 ng DNA, corresponding to roughly 31,000 T cell genomes. Repertoires were generated with immunoSEQ multiplex PCR, while TCRdb's copy carries only in-frame clones and drops some. This table has around 1.1 million clones, approximately 75% appearing once. Donors, without exception, were Caucasian adults residing in Nashville, Tennessee. Germline V lookup: CDR1 GTSNPN, CDR2 SVGIG (reference sequence). The CDR3 sequence is 14 residues long. The J segment lost 7 bases and the V segment lost 6 bases, leaving 10 bases of the junction unmatched.

Sequencing input: memory CD4+ T cells from PBMCs. This sample's subset: CD45RA-negative fraction. The sequence derives from a man in his late teens or twenties in good health. Some clones in this sample may be carry-over from other donors' samples. This sequence joins TRBV30 and TRBJ1-4; 8 bases are a match to TRBD1. CDR3 nucleotides: TGTGCCTGTCTAGTCCGGACAGGGAGTGAAAAACTGTTTTTT. It translates to CACLVRTGSEKLFF.